This T cell receptor beta chain derives from a study of neurological immune-mediated disorders. Findings and caveats of the study: Multiple sclerosis was found to have the least TCR clonal expansion, below healthy controls, and HTLV-1-associated myelopathy the most. Sharing of CDR3 amino acid sequences among expanded clones across subjects was absent, suggesting private repertoires in all groups. One cluster of related CDR3 sequences contained, by phylogenetic grouping, the repertoires of 18 of 34 multiple sclerosis patients and formed a possible signature.

Sample time point: longitudinal time-point 3. This clonotype was counted ten times or more. The antigen is not known. The authors made cDNA by 5'RACE with 10-nucleotide random UMIs. TCRdb reprocessed the 5' RACE reads with MiXCR, giving one entry per CDR3 protein. In the table there are about 81,000 distinct CDR3 sequences, approximately 4.3% of which are singletons. This receptor was identified in a woman aged 60-70 years with multiple sclerosis. The sequenced material came from PBMCs.

CDR3 loop: CSGHRRTEAFF. CDR3 bases: TGCAGTGGACACAGGAGGACTGAAGCTTTCTTT. This chain uses TRBV29-1 with TRBJ1-1; D perhaps matches TRBD1 (5 bases). The CDR3 is 11 amino acids. Germline V gene sequence: CDR1 SQVTM, CDR2 ANQGSEA.